What follows are 15 T cell receptor beta chains derived from one specimen sequenced in a study of T cells expressing NK-cell markers. TCRdb re-called the 5' RACE reads; every CDR3 protein appears as one record, without DNA. The sample data list around 260,000 distinct CDR3 sequences. Sequenced sample: blood T cells: a sorted CD56 or NKG2C T cell subset, CD4+ or CD8+ T cells, or bulk PBMC T cells (not recorded which). The receptors stem from a woman between 18 and 75 years old in good health.

The gene calls are TRBV12-3 or TRBV12-4 and TRBJ2-1; TCRdb outputs TRBD1, but without DNA this stays unchecked. The CDR3 loop spans 12 amino acids. CDR3: CASSPRDNEQFF.

The CDR3: CASSGGWGKPQHF. The J gene is TRBJ1-5, the V gene TRBV11-2; TCRdb indicates TRBD1, and absent DNA this call remains unverified. The CDR3 has 13 residues. Germline values: CDR1 SGHAT, CDR2 FQNNGV. The full variable domain, rest sourced from reference TRBV11-2 and TRBJ1-5, is EAGVAQSPRYKIIEKRQSVAFWCNPISGHATLYWYQQILGQGPKLLIQFQNNGVVDDSQLPKDRFSAERLKGVDSTLKIQPAKLEDSAVYLCASSGGWGKPQHFGDGTRLSIL.

V gene TRBV6-1 combines with J gene TRBJ2-3; without DNA, the TCRdb call of TRBD2 cannot be checked. Germline lookup yields CDR1 MNHNS and CDR2 SASEGT. The CDR3 consists of 17 residues. CDR3 in amino acids: CASSPGLAGRSTDTQYF.

The genes are TRBV12-3 or TRBV12-4 and TRBJ1-2; TCRdb indicates TRBD1, and absent DNA this call remains unverified. This CDR3 is 14 amino acids long. The CDR3 sequence: CASSFRRADYGYIF.

The CDR3 loop is CASSQDWGLAGALYNEQFF. The V and J genes are TRBV4-2 and TRBJ2-1; TCRdb's D call of TRBD2 is untestable without DNA. This CDR3 region has 19 residues. Germline V lookup: CDR1 LGHNA, CDR2 YNFKEQ.

The chain carries TRBV29-1 and TRBJ2-5. Germline CDR1 is SQVTM and CDR2 is ANQGSEA. The CDR3 sequence is 15 residues long. The CDR3 is CSVANLASVRETQYF.

The rearrangement uses TRBV7-2 and TRBJ1-2; TCRdb gives TRBD1 as the D gene, but with no DNA this cannot be confirmed. The germline V gene encodes CDR1 SGHTA and CDR2 FQGNSA. The CDR3 covers 14 residues. The chain's CDR3 is CASSLGTDPYGYTF.

V and J are TRBV5-4 and TRBJ2-7; no DNA is available, so the TRBD1 call from TCRdb remains unchecked. CDR3 size: 16 residues. Germline lookup yields CDR1 SGHNT and CDR2 YYREEE (reference sequence). The CDR3 spells CASSLEGQRSSYEQYF. The full variable domain, completed using reference TRBV5-4 and TRBJ2-7, is ETGVTQSPTHLIKTRGQQVTLRCSSQSGHNTVSWYQQALGQGPQFIFQYYREEENGRGNFPPRFSGLQFPNYSSELNVNALELDDSALYLCASSLEGQRSSYEQYFGPGTRLTVT.

The gene calls are TRBV4-1 and TRBJ1-1. The CDR3 is 16 amino acids. CDR1 is MGHRA and CDR2 is YSYEKL in the germline V gene. The CDR3 sequence is CASSQEDWRMNTEAFF.

This sequence joins TRBV7-9 and TRBJ2-5. Germline CDR1 is SEHNR and CDR2 is FQNEAQ (reference sequence). The length of the CDR3 is 11 residues. CDR3: CASSPQGTQYF. Complete variable domain (other parts from reference TRBV7-9 and TRBJ2-5): DTGVSQNPRHKITKRGQNVTFRCDPISEHNRLYWYRQTLGQGPEFLTYFQNEAQLEKSRLLSDRFSAERPKGSFSTLEIQRTEQGDSAMYLCASSPQGTQYFGPGTRLLVL.

J is TRBJ2-3 and V is TRBV7-9; no DNA is available, so the TRBD2 call from TCRdb remains unchecked. The CDR3 loop spans 15 amino acids. The germline V gene has CDR1 SEHNR and CDR2 FQNEAQ (reference sequence). The CDR3 spells CASSPLAFGTDTQYF.

The chain uses TRBV4-3 and TRBJ2-3. Germline CDR1 and CDR2: LGHNA and YSLEER. The CDR3 extends over 14 amino acids. CDR3 region: CASSQEGVTDTQYF.

CDR3 sequence: CSAKDPGGWNQFF. The chain is built from TRBV20-1 and TRBJ2-1; TCRdb's D call of TRBD1 is untestable without DNA. The CDR3 runs 13 residues. Germline loops: CDR1 DFQATT, CDR2 SNEGSKA (reference sequence).

The V and J genes are TRBV20-1 and TRBJ2-1; TCRdb indicates TRBD2, and absent DNA this call remains unverified. The CDR3 runs to 15 residues. Germline V gene sequence: CDR1 DFQATT, CDR2 SNEGSKA (reference sequence). CDR3 loop: CSATDPGLVLHEQFF.

The chain links TRBV20-1 to TRBJ1-2. This CDR3 contains 13 residues. Germline loops: CDR1 DFQATT, CDR2 SNEGSKA (reference sequence). The CDR3 protein is CSARGSANYGYTF.